The T cell receptor beta chain described here comes from a study of human T cells and chemical hapten exposure. Time point: patch test 1, 2 weeks after DPC sensitization. The sample's treatment: therapeutic diphenylcyclopropenone sensitization with weekly scalp DPC. A single record per CDR3 protein comes from TCRdb applying MiXCR to the RACE reads. Of around 120,000 distinct CDR3 sequences in the sample, roughly an eighth were seen once. This clonotype was observed a few times. The V gene's germline CDR1 is MDHEN and CDR2 SYDVKM. CDR3 size: 15 residues. Germline trimming cut 8 bases from V and 0 bases from J; bases unmatched to any gene: 5.

This clonotype originated in a man between 18 and 35 years old with alopecia areata. Some clones in this sample may be carry-over from other donors' samples. The sample consisted of whole blood, taken in connection with sensitization to the hapten diphenylcyclopropenone (DPC). The V call is TRBV28, the J call TRBJ2-3; 10 bases fit TRBD1. This chain's CDR3 is CASGGDRGSTDTQYF. The CDR3 DNA reads TGTGCCAGCGGGGGGGACAGGGGCAGCACAGATACGCAGTATTTT.